A selection of T cell receptor beta chains follows, all from one sample in a study of blood T cell repertoires in COVID-19. Some clones are missing from TCRdb's copy, which holds only in-frame ones; the method was immunoSEQ multiplex PCR. The sample consists of about 35,000 clones, approximately 80% of them appearing once. Sequences were obtained from peripheral blood. The receptors stem from a man older than 75 with acute or convalescent COVID-19. Both conserved end residues are part of each CDR3. The D gene is left open where the match is weak. A clone size is listed for some rows: how often the clone was seen (once, few, many), or a class if it is expanded.

clone_size,d_call,j_call,v_call,cdr3_aa,cdr3_nt
few,TRBD2,TRBJ2-5,TRBV7-2,CASSLSSGGVGETQYF,TGTGCCAGCAGCTTGTCTAGCGGGGGGGTAGGAGAGACCCAGTACTTC
-,-,TRBJ2-5,TRBV7-2,CASSLRASGETQYF,TGTGCCAGCAGCCTCAGGGCCTCCGGGGAGACCCAGTACTTC
few,TRBD1,TRBJ1-1,TRBV2,CASKEGAYPNTEAFF,TGTGCCAGCAAGGAGGGGGCATACCCGAACACTGAAGCTTTCTTT
-,-,TRBJ1-2,TRBV15,CATSADRHQVNYGYTF,TGTGCCACCAGCGCGGACAGACATCAGGTTAACTATGGCTACACCTTC
-,-,TRBJ1-6,TRBV6-5,CASKPRGSPLHF,TGTGCCAGCAAACCCCGGGGGTCACCCCTCCACTTT
-,-,TRBJ2-5,TRBV21-1,CASSKGRGPHETQYF,TGTGCCAGCAGCAAAGGAAGGGGGCCGCATGAGACCCAGTACTTC
-,-,TRBJ1-1,TRBV19,CASSGSTYTEAFF,TGTGCCAGTAGTGGGAGCACCTACACTGAAGCTTTCTTT
once,-,TRBJ2-3,TRBV12-5,CASGLGGLAGDTQYF,TGTGCTAGTGGTCTGGGTGGGCTAGCCGGAGATACGCAGTATTTT
-,-,TRBJ1-4,TRBV27,CASSFLARNEKLFF,TGTGCCAGCAGTTTTTTGGCCAGGAATGAAAAACTGTTTTTT
-,-,TRBJ1-4,TRBV3-1/TRBV3-2,CASSQSWGDEKLFF,TGTGCCAGCAGCCAATCCTGGGGGGATGAAAAACTGTTTTTT
-,-,TRBJ1-1,TRBV6-6,CASSYSRRGDTEAFF,TGTGCCAGCAGTTACTCGAGGCGGGGAGACACTGAAGCTTTCTTT
-,-,TRBJ2-5,TRBV27,CASSLIPGLGQETQYF,TGTGCCAGCAGCTTGATCCCGGGACTCGGCCAAGAGACCCAGTACTTC
-,TRBD2,TRBJ2-5,TRBV10-1,CASSPGLLPQETQYF,TGCGCCAGCAGTCCGGGACTACTCCCTCAAGAGACCCAGTACTTC
-,-,TRBJ2-5,TRBV5-1,CASSLQPGGSETQYF,TGCGCCAGCAGCTTACAGCCGGGGGGCTCAGAGACCCAGTACTTC
few,-,TRBJ1-2,TRBV5-1,CASSPQREGYTF,TGCGCCAGCAGCCCCCAGAGGGAGGGCTACACCTTC
-,-,TRBJ1-1,TRBV5-1,CASSFESEAFF,TGCGCCAGCAGCTTTGAGTCTGAAGCTTTCTTT
-,-,TRBJ2-5,TRBV5-4,CASSAFGVQETQYF,TGTGCCAGCAGCGCTTTCGGGGTACAAGAGACCCAGTACTTC
-,-,TRBJ2-5,TRBV15,CATSRDYIRVGETQYF,TGTGCCACCAGCAGAGATTACATCAGGGTTGGAGAGACCCAGTACTTC
-,TRBD2,TRBJ2-7,TRBV28,CASSRTSGGQREQYF,TGTGCCAGCAGCCGGACTAGCGGGGGGCAGAGGGAGCAGTACTTC
-,-,TRBJ2-3,TRBV5-1,CASSQGTILTDTQYF,TGCGCCAGCAGTCAGGGTACTATCCTCACAGATACGCAGTATTTT
-,TRBD1,TRBJ1-3,TRBV6-6,CASTLTGGSGNTIYF,TGTGCCAGCACCTTAACAGGGGGCTCTGGAAACACCATATATTTT
-,-,TRBJ2-1,TRBV6-5,CASSYSDEQFF,TGTGCCAGCAGTTACAGCGATGAGCAGTTCTTC
many,-,TRBJ2-7,TRBV7-2,CASSLGGAGFEQYF,TGTGCCAGCAGCTTAGGTGGTGCGGGTTTCGAGCAGTACTTC
-,-,TRBJ1-1,TRBV18,CASSPNTNTEAFF,TGTGCCAGCTCACCGAACACGAACACTGAAGCTTTCTTT
few,-,TRBJ1-2,TRBV6-1,CASSEGGGLDYGYTF,TGTGCCAGCAGTGAAGGGGGGGGGTTGGACTATGGCTACACCTTC
-,-,TRBJ2-7,TRBV3-1/TRBV3-2,CASSQGRSYEQYF,TGTGCCAGCAGCCAAGGGAGGAGCTACGAGCAGTACTTC
once,-,TRBJ2-7,TRBV7-2,CASRSGGGSYEQYF,TGTGCCAGCAGATCCGGCGGAGGCTCCTACGAGCAGTACTTC
once,TRBD1,TRBJ2-7,TRBV5-5,CASSLQGDSYEQYF,TGTGCCAGCAGCTTACAGGGGGATTCCTACGAGCAGTACTTC
-,TRBD1,TRBJ1-2,TRBV4-1,CASSSDRGGYGYTF,TGCGCCAGCAGTTCTGACAGGGGTGGCTATGGCTACACCTTC
few,-,TRBJ1-2,TRBV30,CAWSSIYGYTF,TGTGCCTGGAGTTCCATCTATGGCTACACCTTC
-,-,TRBJ1-5,TRBV4-2,CASSQDLRINQPQHF,TGTGCCAGCAGCCAAGATCTGAGGATCAATCAGCCCCAGCATTTT
-,TRBD2,TRBJ2-7,TRBV4-1,CASSQSLAGGTYEQYF,TGCGCCAGCAGCCAGTCACTAGCGGGGGGTACCTACGAGCAGTACTTC
-,TRBD2,TRBJ2-7,TRBV6-2/TRBV6-3,CASSIASGGTYEQYF,TGTGCCAGCAGCATCGCTAGCGGGGGGACCTACGAGCAGTACTTC
-,-,TRBJ1-1,TRBV5-4,CASSLIGARNTEAFF,TGTGCCAGCAGCTTGATAGGGGCGAGGAACACTGAAGCTTTCTTT
-,-,TRBJ1-5,TRBV15,CATSRDSRANQPQHF,TGTGCCACCAGCAGAGATAGCAGGGCAAATCAGCCCCAGCATTTT
-,TRBD1,TRBJ2-3,TRBV5-4,CASSPEGAFTDTQYF,TGTGCCAGCAGCCCTGAGGGGGCTTTCACAGATACGCAGTATTTT
-,-,TRBJ2-3,TRBV20-1,CSAGPQDTQYF,TGCAGTGCTGGGCCCCAAGATACGCAGTATTTT
-,TRBD2,TRBJ2-1,TRBV19,CASSISLAGGRNEQFF,TGTGCCAGTAGTATATCACTAGCGGGGGGGAGAAATGAGCAGTTCTTC
-,TRBD1,TRBJ1-3,TRBV6-1,CASSGGAGQGIRNTIYF,TGTGCCAGCAGTGGGGGGGCTGGACAGGGGATAAGGAACACCATATATTTT
-,-,TRBJ2-7,TRBV6-5,CASSLGGGYEQYF,TGTGCCAGCAGTCTAGGGGGTGGTTACGAGCAGTACTTC
few,-,TRBJ2-7,TRBV5-4,CASSRGGGMDYEQYF,TGTGCCAGCAGCCGTGGAGGGGGCATGGATTACGAGCAGTACTTC
-,TRBD2,TRBJ2-1,TRBV2,CASREGLAGGPQFF,TGTGCCAGCAGAGAGGGACTAGCGGGGGGGCCACAGTTCTTC
-,-,TRBJ2-5,TRBV3-1/TRBV3-2,CASSQGQGTNF,TGTGCCAGCAGCCAAGGGCAGGGGACGAACTTC
-,TRBD2,TRBJ2-2,TRBV29-1,CSAAPSGGANTGELFF,TGCAGCGCCGCCCCCAGCGGGGGTGCGAACACCGGGGAGCTGTTTTTT
-,TRBD2,TRBJ2-3,TRBV3-1/TRBV3-2,CASSTKRGNTDTQYF,TGTGCCAGCAGCACGAAGCGGGGAAACACAGATACGCAGTATTTT
-,TRBD2,TRBJ2-3,TRBV9,CASSAVAGGGTDTQYF,TGTGCCAGCAGCGCAGTGGCGGGGGGAGGAACAGATACGCAGTATTTT
-,TRBD1,TRBJ2-5,TRBV5-4,CASVPGQGRGETQYF,TGTGCCAGCGTCCCCGGACAGGGTAGAGGGGAGACCCAGTACTTC
-,TRBD1,TRBJ2-5,TRBV15,CATSRDREGLETQYF,TGTGCCACCAGCAGGGACAGGGAAGGGTTGGAGACCCAGTACTTC
-,-,TRBJ2-4,TRBV6-1,CASSESLGLGNIQYF,TGTGCCAGCAGTGAATCTCTGGGGCTGGGAAACATTCAGTACTTC